A single sample is the source of the 2 T cell receptor beta chains below, sequenced in a study of shared clonotypes between healthy human individuals. Sequencing was performed with immunoSEQ multiplex PCR; in TCRdb, only in-frame clones are kept and a portion is missing. The table shows around 2.1 million clones, with about 92% occurring only once. Terminally differentiated effector memory CD45RA+ cells were excluded from the naive CD8 cells, which were CD45RO-negative and positively selected for CCR7. Source material: naive CD8+ T cells from PBMCs. Receptor source: a man younger than 30 in good health. Some clones in this sample may be carry-over from other donors' samples.

The rearrangement uses TRBV4-1 and TRBJ1-5; D gene uncertain. V was cut by 2 bases and J by 1 base, with 3 bases left in between. The CDR3 is made up of 13 amino acids. The germline V gene has CDR1 MGHRA and CDR2 YSYEKL. CDR3 residues: CASSQRSNQPQHF. The CDR3 region has the DNA TGCGCCAGCAGCCAACGCAGCAATCAGCCCCAGCATTTT.

The chain joins TRBV27 to TRBJ2-2; no firm D call. With 4 bases removed from V and 8 bases from J, the gap between germline ends came to 8 bases. Per the germline V gene, CDR1 is MNHEY and CDR2 is SMNVEV (reference sequence). The CDR3 contains 12 residues. The CDR3 nucleotides read TGTGCCAGCAGTTCCTCGGTGGGGGAGCTGTTTTTT. Its translation: CASSSSVGELFF.